A selection of T cell receptor beta chains follows, all from one sample in a study of technical replicates of blood from a handful of donors. The data were produced by immunoSEQ multiplex PCR, yet TCRdb's version contains in-frame clones alone and is incomplete. The sample has roughly 68,000 clones, nearly 98% seen once; the top ten hold about 0.31%. The sample taken for sequencing was T cells isolated from PBMCs. The source of these receptors is a human donor in good health. The CDR3 runs from the conserved cysteine through the conserved F or W. Size values are once, few and many counts, or a class for expanded clones, and some rows have none.

len	abundance	j_gene	v_gene	CDR3aa
14	.	TRBJ1-2	TRBV18	CASSPQGQLYGYTF
16	.	TRBJ2-3	TRBV2	CASSEASSGVTDTQYF
14	.	TRBJ1-1	TRBV4-1	CASTPSPGITEAFF
14	.	TRBJ2-2	TRBV7-9	CASSFRVEGGELFF
12	.	TRBJ1-2	TRBV29-1	CSVGTGNYGYTF
13	.	TRBJ2-7	TRBV2	CATKGGHVYEQYF
14	.	TRBJ1-5	TRBV27	CASSTNRGSQPQHF
14	.	TRBJ2-2	TRBV15	CATWGRAGTGELFF
15	.	TRBJ2-3	TRBV30	CARHGTGSGLDTQYF
15	.	TRBJ1-3	TRBV6-1	CASSETGGHGNTIYF
14	once	TRBJ1-1	TRBV5-1	CASSKTPGDTEAFF
12	once	TRBJ2-2	TRBV6-5	CASGRGTGELFF
15	.	TRBJ2-1	TRBV7-2	CASSPGQGAQNEQFF
15	.	TRBJ2-5	TRBV7-2	CASSLGQGVGETQYF
16	.	TRBJ2-3	TRBV27	CASSLRLAGGMDTQYF
15	.	TRBJ2-7	TRBV5-1	CASSRWAADLDEQYF
12	.	TRBJ2-7	TRBV6-5	CASTGPSAEQYF
16	.	TRBJ2-2	TRBV4-3	CASSQGSAGYTGELFF
12	.	TRBJ2-2	TRBV7-9	CASSLDTGELFF
13	.	TRBJ2-1	TRBV6-5	CASVGQLYNEQFF
14	.	TRBJ1-2	TRBV27	CASSPRQGNYGYTF
14	.	TRBJ1-4	TRBV18	CASSPPGQKEKLFF
15	.	TRBJ1-4	TRBV19	CASSPWDRGFEKLFF
13	.	TRBJ2-7	TRBV19	CASSVQGAVEQYF
14	.	TRBJ1-1	TRBV6-1	CASSETQGITEAFF
11	.	TRBJ1-2	TRBV7-9	CASSVEQGYTF
13	.	TRBJ2-7	TRBV6-5	CASSPGLYYEQYF
16	.	TRBJ2-1	TRBV7-6	CASSLGGGRALDEQFF
13	.	TRBJ2-3	TRBV27	CASSLQDIDTQYF